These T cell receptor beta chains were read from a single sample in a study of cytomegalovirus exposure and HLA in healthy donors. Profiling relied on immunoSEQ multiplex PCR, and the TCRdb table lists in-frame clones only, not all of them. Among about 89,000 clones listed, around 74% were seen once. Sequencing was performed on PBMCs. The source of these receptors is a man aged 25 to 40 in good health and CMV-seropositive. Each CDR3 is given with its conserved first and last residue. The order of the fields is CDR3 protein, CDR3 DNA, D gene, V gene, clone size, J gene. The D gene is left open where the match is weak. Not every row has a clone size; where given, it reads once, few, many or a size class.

CDR3aa: CASSQGTYEQYF
CDR3nt: TGTGCCAGCAGCCAAGGTACCTACGAGCAGTACTTC
d_gene: -
v_gene: TRBV4-2
abundance: once
j_gene: TRBJ2-7

CDR3aa: CASKQGLTEAFF
CDR3nt: TGTGCCAGCAAGCAGGGTCTAACTGAAGCTTTCTTT
d_gene: -
v_gene: TRBV27
abundance: -
j_gene: TRBJ1-1

CDR3aa: CARSLTSGYDNEQFF
CDR3nt: TGTGCCAGAAGCTTGACTAGCGGGTATGACAATGAGCAGTTCTTC
d_gene: TRBD2
v_gene: TRBV5-3
abundance: -
j_gene: TRBJ2-1

CDR3aa: CASSLMSGGSGNTIYF
CDR3nt: TGTGCCAGCAGTTTAATGTCAGGGGGCTCTGGAAACACCATATATTTT
d_gene: TRBD1
v_gene: TRBV28
abundance: once
j_gene: TRBJ1-3

CDR3aa: CASTPGGGGQPQHF
CDR3nt: TGTGCCAGCACCCCTGGCGGGGGAGGTCAGCCCCAGCATTTT
d_gene: -
v_gene: TRBV7-2
abundance: -
j_gene: TRBJ1-5

CDR3aa: CSVGQRENIQYF
CDR3nt: TGCAGCGTCGGACAGCGCGAAAACATTCAGTACTTC
d_gene: -
v_gene: TRBV29-1
abundance: -
j_gene: TRBJ2-4

CDR3aa: CASSEGTVGEQYF
CDR3nt: TGTGCCAGCAGCGAAGGGACTGTCGGCGAGCAGTACTTC
d_gene: -
v_gene: TRBV7-6
abundance: -
j_gene: TRBJ2-7

CDR3aa: CASSQERGGDGELFF
CDR3nt: TGCGCCAGCAGCCAAGAGCGGGGGGGGGACGGGGAGCTGTTTTTT
d_gene: TRBD2
v_gene: TRBV4-1
abundance: few
j_gene: TRBJ2-2

CDR3aa: CASSPLAATNYGYTF
CDR3nt: TGTGCCAGCAGTCCCCTAGCCGCCACTAACTATGGCTACACCTTC
d_gene: -
v_gene: TRBV6-1
abundance: once
j_gene: TRBJ1-2

CDR3aa: CASSTKPSGTHYSQPQHF
CDR3nt: TGTGCCAGTAGTACCAAGCCCTCCGGGACACATTATAGTCAGCCCCAGCATTTT
d_gene: -
v_gene: TRBV19
abundance: -
j_gene: TRBJ1-5